Here is one T cell receptor (beta chain) with its context. Its antigen is not identified. The data were taken from a study of T cells in Graves' hyperthyroidism and ophthalmopathy. Findings and caveats of the study: Model predictions of ophthalmopathy came a median about six months before onset.

Those patients with uncontrolled infection, other autoimmune disease, pregnancy or lactation were excluded. Germline CDR1 reads SGDLS; CDR2 reads YYNGEE. CDR3 length equals 16 residues. The V segment lost 0 bases and the J segment 4 bases; nucleotides outside the gene matches: 8. Authors of the study amplified TCR beta CDR3 regions from RNA transcripts. The HTBI primer set was used in a first-round RT-PCR of the TCR CDR3. TCRdb independently ran MiXCR on the multiplex PCR reads; one entry per CDR3 protein. In the table there are approximately 400,000 distinct CDR3 sequences, about 18% of which are singletons.

J is TRBJ2-5 and V is TRBV9; 8 bases are shared with TRBD2. The TCR sequence derives from a man between 18 and 29 years old with Graves' ophthalmopathy. Material: blood. The CDR3 DNA is TGTGCCAGCAGCGTAGCTACGGGACTAGGCGGAGAGACCCAGTACTTC. Translating it yields CASSVATGLGGETQYF.